Shown below are 2 T cell receptor beta chains from a single sample sequenced in a study of radiotherapy plus CTLA-4 blockade in lung cancer. Data came from immunoSEQ multiplex PCR; TCRdb stores just in-frame clones and leaves some out. Of approximately 100,000 clones detected, 82% appear once; the ten largest clones hold around 3.5%. The sequenced sample was peripheral blood, obtained from a patient treated with radiotherapy plus ipilimumab. The receptors come from a human donor with non-small cell lung cancer who had a partial response to radiotherapy plus ipilimumab.

The rearrangement joins TRBV5-1 to TRBJ2-2, with 8 nucleotides matching TRBD2. V shed 9 bases and J 0 bases; nucleotides not matched to a gene: 13. The CDR3 extends over 17 amino acids. Per germline, CDR1 SGHRS and CDR2 YFSETQ. The CDR3 region is CATRLARAVSNTGELFF. CDR3 sequence (DNA): TGCGCCACCAGACTAGCGAGGGCCGTGTCGAACACCGGGGAGCTGTTTTTT.

The genes are TRBV28 and TRBJ2-2; 8 bases fit TRBD2. With V trimmed by 2 bases and J by 5 bases, 4 bases remained unmatched. This CDR3 is built from 15 residues. Per germline, CDR1 MDHEN and CDR2 SYDVKM. CDR3 DNA: TGTGCCAGCAGTTTAGCGGGAGGTCCTACCGGGGAGCTGTTTTTT. This translates into CASSLAGGPTGELFF.